This TCR beta chain was sequenced in a study of long-term antiretroviral therapy in people with HIV (dated by TCRdb to about 2022). At the level of the whole study: The earliest samples were collected roughly a decade before the 2015 WHO recommendation for immediate ART, at a time when ART was usually postponed until CD4 counts fell. A retrospective serial study tested whether changes in peripheral blood TRB repertoire composition and diversity were associated with ART initiation and durable HIV suppression. No cross-contamination during QIAcube processing was shown when test extractions of a monoclonal T-cell line were performed alongside over 25 polyclonal samples. About 35% of the 30 participants with HIV were female. A total of 150 to 200 cryopreserved PBMC samples were contributed to the cohort by 30 adults with confirmed HIV infection, with samples collected serially over a mean of about 6 years (range 1-12).

The CDR3 covers 13 residues, taking in both the cysteine and the phenylalanine. Solely the CDR3 DNA is kept, with 39 bases framed from the first base. Trimming takes 0 bases from V and 3 bases from J, and the germline ends sit 7 bases apart. Via the germline V gene, CDR1 is SGHDT and CDR2 YYEEEE. To be included, a participant needed at least one PBMC sample from before ART initiation plus at least two post-ART samples. Treatment was received in the United States of America by all participants with HIV. Before DNA extraction, cryopreserved samples containing about 0.95-10 million PBMC were thawed and washed. At the time of the earliest PBMC sample for each participant with HIV, ages ranged from 23 to 54 years. Each participant contributed PBMC samples from 1-4 timepoints before ART initiation and 2-8 timepoints after ART initiation, with a median of 7 samples. For every participant, serial HIV viral load, CD4+ T-cell count, ART history and demographic data were obtained. Genomic DNA was extracted from unsorted PBMC with a Qiagen kit on a QIAcube, with processing performed in batches of 12 samples.

What the research found in general, with its limitations: Unsorted PBMC were profiled instead of sorted CD4+ and CD8+ T cells because pre-ART samples had limited cell numbers. CDR3 length ranges in HIV repertoires were narrower than in controls, and network structure suggested an antigen-experienced repertoire with only a slight naive shift after ART. The repertoire was dominated across all time points by expanded TRB clones identified before ART initiation, although this dominance was seen to fluctuate and to decrease in many PLHIV after ART. ART initiation was associated with a significant increase in TRB diversity, but diversity stayed significantly below transplant donor controls even after long-term ART. Inferences about post-ART repertoire changes are limited because no data were available on ART adherence, viral resistance or therapy changes. Owing to limited PBMC availability, only the TCR beta chain was sequenced, without alpha chain pairing. The samples span the years 2004 to 2017, and the ART regimens used at that time may not be as effective as current regimens.

The immunoSEQ hsTCRB v3.0 assay was used at survey level resolution to sequence the TRB variable region. The target sequencing depth for TRB was roughly 40,000-50,000 T-cell genomes per sample. Pooled TRB libraries were sequenced on an Illumina MiSeq with a v3 150-cycle kit. Concerning the study's data processing: Analysis of repertoires was carried out in R inside a reproducible Nextflow workflow spanning QC, data transformation and analysis. LymphoSeq2, an R package for exploring AIRR-Seq data, was used to implement custom analyses. Several samples that yielded fewer than 5000 total TRB sequences were excluded, so that 188 HIV repertoires were analyzed. Among the 170 to 200 retained HIV repertoires, some 57 were collected before ART initiation and about 130 were collected after ART initiation. Repertoires were downsampled to 5000 TRB nucleotide sequences, with summary statistics averaged over 100 downsampling iterations. The analysis kept only TRB sequences whose CDR3 regions were at least seven amino acids long. Diversity was measured with a Shannon entropy-derived clonality score and the Gini coefficient. In the repertoire networks, any two of the top 5000 CDR3 amino acid sequences were connected whenever the two sequences differed by an edit distance of one. Antigen specificity groups and MHC restriction were predicted for TRB CDR3 amino acid sequences with GLIPH2. To flag known associations with CMV, EBV, HIV or tissue antigens, CDR3 amino acid sequences were compared against VDJdb and McPAS-TCR. Pre-ART, post-ART and control groups were compared with Wilcoxon signed-rank tests and Holm-Bonferroni correction. TCRdb took over this immuneACCESS table, retaining in-frame rearrangements with V and J assigned. Such tables are incomplete; in checked studies, under half of the missing clones stem from an unresolved V gene, and the remainder is unexplained. V and J calls and clone size come straight from that table; D and trimming were deduced from the DNA. Across this sample there are about 12,000 clones, with nearly 85% seen only once. In total, the top ten clones hold about a sixth of the sample.

Worth noting for this clone: The specificity of this receptor is unknown. No much larger clone exists at a distance of one base, and base qualities are not known.

The chain links TRBV5-6 with TRBJ2-7, with an unclear D gene assignment. This specimen was unsorted PBMCs, taken 3.4 years after starting antiretroviral therapy. This TCR was recovered from a man aged 40-49 years with HIV. The CDR3 region: CASSLEANYEQYF. In nucleotides, the sequence is TGTGCCAGCAGCTTGGAGGCCAACTACGAGCAGTACTTC.